The clone carrying this TCR beta chain was counted between two and nine times. Its antigen remains unknown. The data are from a study of T cell repertoires in cytomegalovirus infection. Germline values: CDR1 LGHDT, CDR2 YNNKEL (reference sequence). This CDR3 contains 16 residues. V was shortened by 0 bases and J by 0 bases, with 9 bases between the two germline ends. TCRdb redid the calling of the reads with MiXCR, one entry per CDR3 protein. Of 750,000 to 950,000 distinct CDR3 sequences listed, about 29% were seen once; the top ten hold around 12%. The receptor was derived from a human donor in good health (CMV status not recorded). Some clones in this sample may be carry-over from other donors' samples. The chain uses TRBV3-1 and TRBJ2-4; D may be TRBD2 (5 bases). The specimen was cultured CD8+ T cells from PBMCs, collected from culture after CMV antigen stimulation. The chain's CDR3 is CASSQEGSLAKNIQYF. CDR3 bases: TGTGCCAGCAGCCAAGAGGGGAGCTTAGCCAAAAACATTCAGTACTTC.